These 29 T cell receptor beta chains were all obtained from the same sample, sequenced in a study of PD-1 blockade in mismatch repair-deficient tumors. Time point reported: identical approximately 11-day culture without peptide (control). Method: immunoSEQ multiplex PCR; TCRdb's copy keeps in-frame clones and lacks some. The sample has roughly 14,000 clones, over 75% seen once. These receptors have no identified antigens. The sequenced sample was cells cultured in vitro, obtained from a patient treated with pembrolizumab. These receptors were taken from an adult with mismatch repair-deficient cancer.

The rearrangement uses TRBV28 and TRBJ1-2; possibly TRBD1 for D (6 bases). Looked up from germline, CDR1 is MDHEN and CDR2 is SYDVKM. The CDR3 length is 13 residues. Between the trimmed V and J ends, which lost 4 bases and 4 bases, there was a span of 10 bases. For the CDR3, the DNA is TGTGCCAGCAGTTCAGGGGTCCTCTATGGCTACACCTTC. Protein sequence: CASSSGVLYGYTF.

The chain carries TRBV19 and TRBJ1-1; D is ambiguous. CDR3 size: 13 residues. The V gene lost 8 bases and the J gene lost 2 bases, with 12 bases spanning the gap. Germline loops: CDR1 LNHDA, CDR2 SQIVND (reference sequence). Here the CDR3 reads CASGGYSNTEAFF. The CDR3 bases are TGTGCCAGTGGAGGTTATAGCAACACTGAAGCTTTCTTT.

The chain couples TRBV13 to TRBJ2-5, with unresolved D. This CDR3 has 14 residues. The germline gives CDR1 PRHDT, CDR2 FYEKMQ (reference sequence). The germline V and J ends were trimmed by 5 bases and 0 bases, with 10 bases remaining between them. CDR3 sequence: CASSPGDNQETQYF. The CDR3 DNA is TGTGCCAGCAGCCCCGGTGATAACCAAGAGACCCAGTACTTC.

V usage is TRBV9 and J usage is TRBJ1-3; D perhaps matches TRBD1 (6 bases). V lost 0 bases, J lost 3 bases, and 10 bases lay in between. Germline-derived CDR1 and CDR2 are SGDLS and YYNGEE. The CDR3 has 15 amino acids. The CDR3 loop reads CASSVGQAIGNTIYF. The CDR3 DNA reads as TGTGCCAGCAGCGTAGGACAGGCGATTGGAAACACCATATATTTT.

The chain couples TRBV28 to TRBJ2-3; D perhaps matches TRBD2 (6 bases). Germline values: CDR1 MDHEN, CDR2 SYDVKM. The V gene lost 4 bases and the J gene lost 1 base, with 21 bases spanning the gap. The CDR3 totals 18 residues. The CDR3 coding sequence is TGTGCCAGCAGTTCCTTTTCGTTGGGGGGAGCCGGCACAGATACGCAGTATTTT. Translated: CASSSFSLGGAGTDTQYF. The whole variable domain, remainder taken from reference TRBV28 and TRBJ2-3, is DVKVTQSSRYLVKRTGEKVFLECVQDMDHENMFWYRQDPGLGLRLIYFSYDVKMKEKGDIPEGYSVSREKKERFSLILESASTNQTSMYLCASSSFSLGGAGTDTQYFGPGTRLTVL.

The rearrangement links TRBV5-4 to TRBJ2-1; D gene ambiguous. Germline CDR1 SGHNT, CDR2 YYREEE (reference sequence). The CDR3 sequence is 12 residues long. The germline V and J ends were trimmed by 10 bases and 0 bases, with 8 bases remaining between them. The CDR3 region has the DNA TGTGCCGGTAGGAGCTCCTACAATGAGCAGTTCTTC. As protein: CAGRSSYNEQFF.

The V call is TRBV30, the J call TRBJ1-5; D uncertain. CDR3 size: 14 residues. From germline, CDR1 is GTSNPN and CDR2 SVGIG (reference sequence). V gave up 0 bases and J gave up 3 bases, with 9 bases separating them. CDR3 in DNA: TGTGCCTGGAGTGTGGAAGGACTCAATCAGCCCCAGCATTTT. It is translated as CAWSVEGLNQPQHF.

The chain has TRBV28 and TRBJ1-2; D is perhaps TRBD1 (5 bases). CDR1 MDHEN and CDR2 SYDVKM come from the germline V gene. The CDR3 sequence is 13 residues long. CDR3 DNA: TGTGCAGCGAACCAGGGCATGGAGTATGGCTACACCTTC. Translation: CAANQGMEYGYTF.

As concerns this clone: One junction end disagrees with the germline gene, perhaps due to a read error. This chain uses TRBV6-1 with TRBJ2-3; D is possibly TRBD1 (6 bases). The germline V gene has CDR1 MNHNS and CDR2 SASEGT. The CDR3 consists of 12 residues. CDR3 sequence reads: CASSKYRDTPDF. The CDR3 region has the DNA TGTGCCAGCAGTAAGTATAGGGACACTCCGGATTTT.

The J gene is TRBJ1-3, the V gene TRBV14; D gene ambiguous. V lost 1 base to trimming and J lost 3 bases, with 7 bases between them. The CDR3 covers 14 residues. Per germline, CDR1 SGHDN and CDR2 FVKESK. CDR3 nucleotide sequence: TGTGCCAGCAGCCAAGGGCCCCTTGGAAACACCATATATTTT. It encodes CASSQGPLGNTIYF.

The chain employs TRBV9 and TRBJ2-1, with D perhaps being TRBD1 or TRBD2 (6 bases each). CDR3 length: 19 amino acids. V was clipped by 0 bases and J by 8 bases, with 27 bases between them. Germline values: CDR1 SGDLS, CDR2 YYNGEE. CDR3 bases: TGTGCCAGCAGCGTAGACGGGGATTTTTTGGGGGCGCCGGGGGATGAGCAGTTCTTC. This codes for CASSVDGDFLGAPGDEQFF.

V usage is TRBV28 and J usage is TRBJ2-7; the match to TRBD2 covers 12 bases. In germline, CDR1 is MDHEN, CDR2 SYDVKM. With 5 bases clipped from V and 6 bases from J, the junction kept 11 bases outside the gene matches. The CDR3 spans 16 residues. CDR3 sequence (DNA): TGTGCCAGCAGTCCGGCATCGACTAGCGGGGGCTCCGAGCAGTACTTC. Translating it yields CASSPASTSGGSEQYF.

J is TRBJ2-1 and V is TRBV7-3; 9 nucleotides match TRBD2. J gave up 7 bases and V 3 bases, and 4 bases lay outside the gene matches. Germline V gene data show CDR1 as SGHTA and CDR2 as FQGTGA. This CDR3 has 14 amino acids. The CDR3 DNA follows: TGTGCCAGCAGCTTGGGGACTAGCATAAATGAGCAGTTCTTC. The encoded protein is CASSLGTSINEQFF.

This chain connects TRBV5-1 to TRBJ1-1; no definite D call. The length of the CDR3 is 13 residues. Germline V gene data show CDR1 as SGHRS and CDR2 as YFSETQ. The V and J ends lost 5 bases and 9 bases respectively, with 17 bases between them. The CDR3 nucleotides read TGCGCCAGCAGGGACGTATCCGTCGGTAAAGCTTTCTTT. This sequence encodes CASRDVSVGKAFF.

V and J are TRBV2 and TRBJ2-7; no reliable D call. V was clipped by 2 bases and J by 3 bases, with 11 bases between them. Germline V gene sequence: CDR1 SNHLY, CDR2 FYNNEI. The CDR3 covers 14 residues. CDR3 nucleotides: TGTGCCAGCAGTGAATCTAGTCAGAGCTACGAGCAGTACTTC. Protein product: CASSESSQSYEQYF.

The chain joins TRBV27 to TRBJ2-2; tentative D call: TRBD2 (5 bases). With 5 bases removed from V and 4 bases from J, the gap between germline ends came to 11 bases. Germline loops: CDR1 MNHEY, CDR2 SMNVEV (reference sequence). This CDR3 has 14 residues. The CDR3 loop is CASSLGAATGELFF. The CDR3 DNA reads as TGTGCCAGCAGTCTCGGAGCGGCCACCGGGGAGCTGTTTTTT.

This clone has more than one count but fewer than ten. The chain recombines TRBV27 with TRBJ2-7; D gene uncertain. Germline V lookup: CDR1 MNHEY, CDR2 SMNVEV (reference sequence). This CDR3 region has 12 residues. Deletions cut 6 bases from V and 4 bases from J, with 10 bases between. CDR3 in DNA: TGTGCCAGCAGAGGCACAGTATACGAGCAGTACTTC. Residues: CASRGTVYEQYF.

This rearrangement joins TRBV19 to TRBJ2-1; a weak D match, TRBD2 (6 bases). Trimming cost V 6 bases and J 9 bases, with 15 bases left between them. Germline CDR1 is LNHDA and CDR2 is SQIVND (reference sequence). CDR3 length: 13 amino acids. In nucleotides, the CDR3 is TGTGCCAGTAGGAAGCGTAGCGGTCTTGAGCAGTTCTTC. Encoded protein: CASRKRSGLEQFF.

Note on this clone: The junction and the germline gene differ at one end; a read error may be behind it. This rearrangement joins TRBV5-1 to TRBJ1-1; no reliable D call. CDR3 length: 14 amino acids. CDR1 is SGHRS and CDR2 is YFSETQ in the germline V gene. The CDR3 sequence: CASSLDRDGSEASF. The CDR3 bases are TGCGCCAGCAGCTTGGATCGGGATGGGAGTGAAGCTTCCTTT.

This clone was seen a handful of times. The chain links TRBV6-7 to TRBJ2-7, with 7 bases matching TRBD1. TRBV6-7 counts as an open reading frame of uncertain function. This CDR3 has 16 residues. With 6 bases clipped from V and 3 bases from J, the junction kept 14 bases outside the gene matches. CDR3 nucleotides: TGTGCCAGCAGCCGAACCCAGGGGGTCTCTCTCTACGAGCAGTACTTC. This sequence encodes CASSRTQGVSLYEQYF.

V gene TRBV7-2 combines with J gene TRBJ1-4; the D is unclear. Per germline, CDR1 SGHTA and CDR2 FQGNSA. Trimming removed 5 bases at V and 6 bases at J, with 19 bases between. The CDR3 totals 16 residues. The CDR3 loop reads CASSDNKYWGDEKLFF. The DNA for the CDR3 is TGTGCCAGCAGCGACAACAAGTATTGGGGTGATGAAAAACTGTTTTTT. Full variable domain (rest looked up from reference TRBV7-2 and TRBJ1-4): GAGVSQSPSNKVTEKGKDVELRCDPISGHTALYWYRQSLGQGLEFLIYFQGNSAPDKSGLPSDRFSAERTGGSVSTLTIQRTQQEDSAVYLCASSDNKYWGDEKLFFGSGTQLSVL.

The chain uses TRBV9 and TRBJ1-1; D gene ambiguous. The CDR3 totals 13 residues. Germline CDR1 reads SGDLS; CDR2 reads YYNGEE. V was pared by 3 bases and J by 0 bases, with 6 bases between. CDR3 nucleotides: TGTGCCAGCAGCGACGGCCTGAACACTGAAGCTTTCTTT. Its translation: CASSDGLNTEAFF.

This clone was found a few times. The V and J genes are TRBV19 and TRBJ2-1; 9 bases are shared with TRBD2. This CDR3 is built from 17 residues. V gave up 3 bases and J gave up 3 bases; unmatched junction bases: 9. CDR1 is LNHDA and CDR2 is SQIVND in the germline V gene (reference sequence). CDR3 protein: CASSIPRGLAFYNEQFF. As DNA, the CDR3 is TGTGCCAGTAGTATCCCCAGGGGACTAGCATTCTACAATGAGCAGTTCTTC.

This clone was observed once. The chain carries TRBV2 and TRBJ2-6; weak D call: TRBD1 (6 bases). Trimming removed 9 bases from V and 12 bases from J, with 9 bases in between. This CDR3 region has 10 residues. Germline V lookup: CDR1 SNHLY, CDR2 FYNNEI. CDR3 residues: CASGGGVLTF. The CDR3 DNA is TGTGCCAGTGGGGGCGGCGTCCTGACTTTC.

DNA for the CDR3: TGTGCCAGCAGTGAACTAAGGACTAGTTCCCCCTACGAGCAGTACTTC. Translating it yields CASSELRTSSPYEQYF. The chain employs TRBV6-1 and TRBJ2-7; TRBD2 matches 7 bases. Trimming cost V 2 bases and J 2 bases; bases outside gene matches: 9. The CDR3 runs 16 residues. Germline loops: CDR1 MNHNS, CDR2 SASEGT.

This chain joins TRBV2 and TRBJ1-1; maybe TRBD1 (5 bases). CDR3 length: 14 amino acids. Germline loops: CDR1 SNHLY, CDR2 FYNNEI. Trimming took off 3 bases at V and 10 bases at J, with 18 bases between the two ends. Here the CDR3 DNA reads TGTGCCAGCAGTGAGTCGTGGGGCGAGTCTGGAGCTTTCTTT. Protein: CASSESWGESGAFF.

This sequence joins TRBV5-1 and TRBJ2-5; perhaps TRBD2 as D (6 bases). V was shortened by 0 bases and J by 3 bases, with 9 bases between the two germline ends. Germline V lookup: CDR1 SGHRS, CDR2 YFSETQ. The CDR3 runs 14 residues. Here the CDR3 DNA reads TGCGCCAGCAGCTTGGGGTGGGAGGAAGAGACCCAGTACTTC. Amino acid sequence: CASSLGWEEETQYF.

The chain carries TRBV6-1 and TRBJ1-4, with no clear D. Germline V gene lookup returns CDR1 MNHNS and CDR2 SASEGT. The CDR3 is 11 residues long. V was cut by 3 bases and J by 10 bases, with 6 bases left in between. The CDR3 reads CASSDVGKLFF. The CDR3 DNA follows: TGTGCCAGCAGTGATGTAGGAAAACTGTTTTTT.

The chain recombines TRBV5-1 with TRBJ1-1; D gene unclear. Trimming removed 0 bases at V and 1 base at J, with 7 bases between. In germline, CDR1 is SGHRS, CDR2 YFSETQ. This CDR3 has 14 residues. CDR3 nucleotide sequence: TGCGCCAGCAGCTTGGGGCCAGAGAACACTGAAGCTTTCTTT. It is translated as CASSLGPENTEAFF.